This T cell receptor (beta chain) was captured in a study of neurological immune-mediated disorders. This clonotype was counted at least ten times. TCRdb re-called the 5' RACE reads through MiXCR, storing one row per CDR3 protein. The repertoire holds about 59,000 distinct CDR3 sequences, with under 4.5% as singletons. The CDR3 totals 18 residues. The V gene's germline CDR1 is SGHTA and CDR2 FQGNSA. V gave up 5 bases and J gave up 0 bases; unmatched junction bases: 15. The receptor comes from a woman in her 30s with multiple sclerosis. The material sequenced was PBMCs. The genes are TRBV7-2 and TRBJ2-5; 7 bases fit TRBD2. For the CDR3, the DNA is TGTGCCAGCAGCCAAGCCTCTAGCGGAGGGGTAGACCAAGAGACCCAGTACTTC. The encoded protein is CASSQASSGGVDQETQYF.